Presented here are 19 T cell receptor beta chains from one specimen sequenced in a study of CD8 T cells in Susac syndrome. The RNA, about 0.45 to 1 ug, was put through reverse transcription using random hexamers. TCRdb independently ran MiXCR on the immunoSEQ multiplex PCR reads; one entry per CDR3 protein. The sample has 71,000 or so distinct CDR3 sequences; around 93% are singletons. Specimen: CD4+ T cells from PBMCs. These receptors were collected from a human donor with Susac syndrome.

The chain uses TRBV29-1 and TRBJ2-1, with a weak D call TRBD1 (6 bases). Germline CDR1 is SQVTM and CDR2 is ANQGSEA. The CDR3 is 15 residues long. V lost 0 bases to trimming and J lost 5 bases, with 14 bases between them. CDR3: CSVEDLGALNNEQFF. In DNA form, the CDR3 reads TGCAGCGTTGAAGATTTGGGGGCTTTGAACAATGAGCAGTTCTTC.

The V and J genes are TRBV11-2 and TRBJ2-1, with D uncertain. The CDR3 sequence is 14 residues long. The ends were cut back, 5 bases at V and 3 bases at J, with 11 bases in the middle. The germline CDR1 and CDR2 sequences are SGHAT and FQNNGV. This CDR3 is CASSQLQSYNEQFF. The CDR3 DNA is TGTGCCAGCAGCCAACTACAGAGCTACAATGAGCAGTTCTTC.

J is TRBJ2-2 and V is TRBV7-6, with TRBD2 identical over 7 bases. The germline V gene has CDR1 SGHVS and CDR2 FNYEAQ. This CDR3 is 21 amino acids long. Trimming removed 1 base from V and 0 bases from J; junction bases left unmatched: 17. CDR3 in amino acids: CASSLGGWSSGELSNTGELFF. CDR3 nucleotides: TGTGCCAGCAGCTTAGGTGGTTGGTCTAGCGGAGAACTTTCGAACACCGGGGAGCTGTTTTTT.

The chain has TRBV12-3 or TRBV12-4 and TRBJ1-6; TRBD1 agrees at 7 bases. V lost 1 base and J lost 1; bases outside the gene matches: 7. CDR3 length: 18 amino acids. The chain's CDR3 is CASSLGNRGLSYNSPLHF. The CDR3 DNA follows: TGTGCCAGCAGTTTAGGGAACAGGGGCCTATCCTATAATTCACCCCTCCACTTT.

The CDR3, as DNA: TGCAGTGCTAGACCGGGAGGAGCCATTGGGGAGGATGGCTACACCTTC. The encoded protein is CSARPGGAIGEDGYTF. V gene TRBV20-1 combines with J gene TRBJ1-2; no clear D. The CDR3 sequence is 16 residues long. From germline, CDR1 is DFQATT and CDR2 SNEGSKA (reference sequence). The ends were cut back, 2 bases at V and 6 bases at J, with 22 bases in the middle.

The chain carries TRBV18 and TRBJ1-3; D is ambiguous. Germline V gene lookup returns CDR1 KGHSH and CDR2 LQKENI. The CDR3 runs 13 residues. Trimming took off 3 bases at V and 4 bases at J, with 7 bases between the two ends. CDR3 loop: CASSPPLGNTIYF. Here the CDR3 DNA reads TGTGCCAGCTCACCGCCGCTGGGAAACACCATATATTTT.

This chain links TRBV7-8 with TRBJ1-1; D is unclear. Deletions cut 1 base from V and 1 base from J, with 13 bases between. Germline lookup yields CDR1 SGHVS and CDR2 FQNEAQ. The CDR3 loop spans 16 amino acids. The CDR3 loop is CASSLDQARENTEAFF. The CDR3 DNA reads as TGTGCCAGCAGCTTAGACCAGGCGAGGGAGAACACTGAAGCTTTCTTT.

CDR3 DNA sequence: TGTGCCAGCAAGGACCACGGGGGTAGCACAGATACGCAGTATTTT. Translation: CASKDHGGSTDTQYF. The rearrangement joins TRBV2 to TRBJ2-3, with TRBD2 as a possible D gene (6 bases). With 7 bases removed from V and 0 bases from J, the gap between germline ends came to 14 bases. Germline V CDR1 and CDR2: SNHLY, FYNNEI. The CDR3 covers 15 residues.

The chain is built from TRBV30 and TRBJ1-5, with 7 positions matching TRBD1. The V gene's germline CDR1 is GTSNPN and CDR2 SVGIG (reference sequence). With 2 bases clipped from V and 6 bases from J, the junction kept 4 bases outside the gene matches. The CDR3 extends over 13 amino acids. The CDR3 coding sequence is TGTGCCTGGAGTTTACAGGGGAGTCAGCCCCAGCATTTT. This translates into CAWSLQGSQPQHF.

The chain uses TRBV20-1 and TRBJ2-6, with D perhaps matching TRBD2 (5 bases). V was pared by 6 bases and J by 2 bases, with 11 bases between. This CDR3 has 14 amino acids. Germline lookup yields CDR1 DFQATT and CDR2 SNEGSKA (reference sequence). CDR3: CSALRRPGANVLTF. The CDR3 region has the DNA TGCAGTGCACTAAGGAGGCCTGGGGCCAACGTCCTGACTTTC.

The V call is TRBV7-9, the J call TRBJ1-6; D is perhaps TRBD1 (5 bases). CDR1 is SEHNR and CDR2 is FQNEAQ in the germline V gene (reference sequence). Trimming stripped 5 bases from V and 8 bases from J, with 16 bases between. This CDR3 is 15 amino acids long. The CDR3 nucleotides are TGTGCCAGCAGCCCCCGGGACGGGATCTATTCACCCCTCCACTTT. Its translation is CASSPRDGIYSPLHF.

This clonotype was observed once. V usage is TRBV6-5 and J usage is TRBJ2-3, with D unresolved. Trimming stripped 5 bases from V and 0 bases from J, with 6 bases between. The CDR3 is 13 amino acids. The germline V gene has CDR1 MNHEY and CDR2 SVGAGI. CDR3 residues: CASSAPSTDTQYF. DNA for the CDR3: TGTGCCAGCAGTGCACCTAGCACAGATACGCAGTATTTT.

The J gene is TRBJ1-5, the V gene TRBV7-9; D unresolved. V lost 1 base and J lost 8, with 6 bases in between. Germline loops: CDR1 SEHNR, CDR2 FQNEAQ (reference sequence). This CDR3 has 12 residues. The CDR3 DNA is TGTGCCAGCAGCTTAGACATTGAGCCCCAGCATTTT. Its protein is CASSLDIEPQHF.

The V gene is TRBV28, the J gene TRBJ2-7; no definite D call. Germline CDR1 is MDHEN and CDR2 is SYDVKM. V shed 7 bases and J shed 3 bases, with 19 bases lying between them. There are 15 residues in the CDR3. Here the CDR3 reads CASKETRAKHYEQYF. Here the CDR3 DNA reads TGTGCCAGCAAGGAAACCCGGGCCAAACACTACGAGCAGTACTTC.

The gene calls are TRBV20-1 and TRBJ1-5, with 9 bases that match TRBD1. J lost 3 bases, V lost 3 bases, and 3 bases had no gene match. The CDR3 spans 14 residues. From germline, CDR1 is DFQATT and CDR2 SNEGSKA (reference sequence). CDR3 in amino acids: CSASGTGLNQPQHF. CDR3 in DNA: TGCAGTGCTAGTGGGACAGGGCTCAATCAGCCCCAGCATTTT.

This clonotype appeared a few times. This sequence joins TRBV3-1 and TRBJ2-7; 8 nucleotides align to TRBD1. CDR1 is LGHDT, CDR2 YNNKEL, per germline (reference sequence). The CDR3 loop spans 13 amino acids. With 8 bases clipped from V and 3 bases from J, the junction kept 6 bases outside the gene matches. CDR3 sequence (DNA): TGTGCCAGCTCACAGGGGACAGGCTACGAGCAGTACTTC. Translating gives CASSQGTGYEQYF.

The rearrangement joins TRBV6-5 to TRBJ2-1; 7 nucleotides agree with TRBD2. In germline, CDR1 is MNHEY, CDR2 SVGAGI. The length of the CDR3 is 17 residues. V shed 4 bases, J shed 0 bases, and the junction held 9 bases outside the gene matches. The CDR3 DNA reads TGTGCCAGCAGTTCCCCTTTAGCGGGCCGCTCCTACAATGAGCAGTTCTTC. This translates into CASSSPLAGRSYNEQFF.

The J gene is TRBJ1-5, the V gene TRBV20-1; maybe TRBD1 (5 bases). The germline V gene encodes CDR1 DFQATT and CDR2 SNEGSKA (reference sequence). The CDR3 extends over 16 amino acids. Trimming took off 0 bases at V and 0 bases at J, with 12 bases between the two ends. CDR3 in amino acids: CSARDGTELSNQPQHF. As DNA, the CDR3 is TGCAGTGCTAGAGATGGGACGGAACTTAGCAATCAGCCCCAGCATTTT.

The chain has TRBV12-3 or TRBV12-4 and TRBJ1-1; TRBD1 aligns across 7 bases. The CDR3 length is 15 residues. The V gene end was trimmed by 5 bases and the J gene end by 0 bases; junction bases not matched to a gene: 6. The CDR3 nucleotides are TGTGCCAGCAGTATTCACAGGGGTCTGAACACTGAAGCTTTCTTT. Its protein is CASSIHRGLNTEAFF.